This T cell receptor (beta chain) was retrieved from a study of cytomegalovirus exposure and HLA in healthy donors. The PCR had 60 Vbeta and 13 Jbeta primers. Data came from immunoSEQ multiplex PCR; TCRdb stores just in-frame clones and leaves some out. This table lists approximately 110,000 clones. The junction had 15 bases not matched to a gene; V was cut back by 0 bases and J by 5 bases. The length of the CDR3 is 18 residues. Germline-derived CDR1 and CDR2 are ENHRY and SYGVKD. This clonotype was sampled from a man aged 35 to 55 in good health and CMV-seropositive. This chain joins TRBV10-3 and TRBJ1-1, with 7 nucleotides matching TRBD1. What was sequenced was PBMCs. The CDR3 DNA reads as TGTGCCATCAGTGAGTCGACAGGGATTCCCGCCTGGATAACTGAAGCTTTCTTT. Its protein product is CAISESTGIPAWITEAFF.